These 24 T cell receptor beta chains came from one sample sequenced in a study of T-cell reconstitution after alpha-beta-depleted transplantation in children. Unique molecular identifiers were used in preparing the TCRbeta library. Via MiXCR, TCRdb re-called the PCR reads, giving one row per CDR3 protein. The sample has approximately 120,000 distinct CDR3 sequences, around 9.8% seen once. The sample here was PBMCs, mostly from graft donor cells, taken 180 days after TCRalphabeta/CD19-depleted stem cell transplant. These receptors came from a girl under two years old who had a stem cell transplant for combined immunodeficiency, so the T cells may come from the graft donor.

This clonotype has only a few counts. V and J are TRBV29-1 and TRBJ2-3; D is perhaps TRBD2 (6 bases). Trimming shortened V by 1 base and J by 0 bases, and 11 bases separated the two germline ends. Germline CDR1 SQVTM, CDR2 ANQGSEA. This CDR3 region has 15 residues. CDR3 coding DNA: TGCAGCGTTGAAGCTGGAGGGTATAGCACAGATACGCAGTATTTT. This translates into CSVEAGGYSTDTQYF.

This clonotype was counted only a few times. V usage is TRBV29-1 and J usage is TRBJ2-1, with 7 bases identical to TRBD2. CDR3 length equals 13 residues. Germline CDR1 and CDR2: SQVTM and ANQGSEA. With 4 bases clipped from V and 5 bases from J, the junction kept 5 bases outside the gene matches. The CDR3 DNA reads TGCAGCGTTGTTTGGGGGGGGAACAATGAGCAGTTCTTC. Its protein is CSVVWGGNNEQFF.

The chain has TRBV4-1 and TRBJ2-5; 7 bases map to TRBD2. Germline V gene sequence: CDR1 MGHRA, CDR2 YSYEKL. The CDR3 loop spans 16 amino acids. J was trimmed by 4 bases and V by 1 base; bases with no gene match: 9. The CDR3 coding sequence is TGCGCCAGCAGCCAAGGGGGAGGGGCGCCCCGAGAGACCCAGTACTTC. This gives the protein CASSQGGGAPRETQYF.

The rearrangement links TRBV29-1 to TRBJ2-3; D might be TRBD1 or TRBD2, each matching 7 bases. Germline CDR1 is SQVTM and CDR2 is ANQGSEA. The CDR3 loop spans 17 amino acids. Trimming took 0 bases from V and 2 from J, leaving 18 bases between them. Here the CDR3 reads CSVEEGGGGWYTDTQYF. Here the CDR3 DNA reads TGCAGCGTTGAAGAGGGGGGAGGGGGCTGGTACACAGATACGCAGTATTTT.

The V call is TRBV20-1, the J call TRBJ2-2, with D maybe TRBD2 (6 bases). The CDR3 consists of 14 residues. The germline gives CDR1 DFQATT, CDR2 SNEGSKA (reference sequence). Trimming removed 5 bases from V and 6 bases from J, with 16 bases in between. DNA of the CDR3: TGCAGTGCTCCCTTAGGGACTTTTGCCGGGGAGCTGTTTTTT. As protein: CSAPLGTFAGELFF.

This clonotype appeared many times. CDR3 in amino acids: CSASWSASWANEKLFF. The CDR3 DNA is TGCAGTGCTAGTTGGTCGGCCAGCTGGGCTAATGAAAAACTGTTTTTT. The J gene is TRBJ1-4, the V gene TRBV20-1; D is ambiguous. Germline CDR1 is DFQATT and CDR2 is SNEGSKA (reference sequence). V gave up 3 bases and J gave up 3 bases, with 17 bases separating them. This CDR3 contains 16 residues.

This clonotype has a count of ten or more. The chain has TRBV7-9 and TRBJ1-2; 7 bases map to TRBD1. CDR3 size: 15 residues. Germline-derived CDR1 and CDR2 are SEHNR and FQNEAQ (reference sequence). Trimming removed 1 base from V and 2 bases from J; junction bases left unmatched: 4. The CDR3 loop reads CASSLGTGENYGYTF. The DNA for the CDR3 is TGTGCCAGCAGCTTAGGGACAGGAGAGAACTATGGCTACACCTTC.

This clonotype showed up just a few times. The chain is built from TRBV5-1 and TRBJ2-5; 11 nucleotides align to TRBD2. The CDR3 is 13 residues long. The junction had 4 bases not matched to a gene; V was cut back by 7 bases and J by 5 bases. Germline V lookup: CDR1 SGHRS, CDR2 YFSETQ. CDR3 coding DNA: TGCGCCAGCCGACTAGCGGGATTGGAGACCCAGTACTTC. It is translated as CASRLAGLETQYF.

The V gene is TRBV27, the J gene TRBJ2-7; unclear D gene. CDR3 size: 10 residues. V gave up 5 bases and J gave up 4 bases, with 3 bases separating them. CDR1 is MNHEY, CDR2 SMNVEV, per germline (reference sequence). CDR3 amino acids: CASSTYEQYF. The DNA for the CDR3 is TGTGCCAGCAGTACGTACGAGCAGTACTTC.

The chain has TRBV12-3 or TRBV12-4 and TRBJ2-1; no definite D call. Trimming shortened V by 9 bases and J by 0 bases, and 12 bases separated the two germline ends. This CDR3 contains 14 residues. CDR3 sequence: CASGWVFSYNEQFF. DNA for the CDR3: TGTGCCAGTGGGTGGGTCTTCTCCTACAATGAGCAGTTCTTC.

This clonotype was counted only a few times. The chain uses TRBV28 and TRBJ2-1, with 11 positions matching TRBD2. The V segment lost 6 bases and the J segment 7 bases; nucleotides outside the gene matches: 8. The length of the CDR3 is 15 residues. Germline values: CDR1 MDHEN, CDR2 SYDVKM. CDR3 loop: CASSPLAGGRNEQFF. Written as DNA, the CDR3 is TGTGCCAGCAGCCCATTAGCGGGGGGGAGGAATGAGCAGTTCTTC.

V is TRBV29-1 and J is TRBJ2-7; 8 bases align to TRBD1. The CDR3 spans 13 residues. Germline values: CDR1 SQVTM, CDR2 ANQGSEA. Trimming took 4 bases from V and 3 from J; bases not matched to a gene: 5. The CDR3 loop reads CSVGTGHDYEQYF. As DNA, the CDR3 is TGCAGCGTTGGGACAGGGCACGACTACGAGCAGTACTTC.

This clonotype was counted only a few times. V usage is TRBV7-2 and J usage is TRBJ1-5; 10 positions match TRBD1. This CDR3 has 15 amino acids. The J segment lost 4 bases and the V segment lost 5 bases, leaving 5 bases of the junction unmatched. The V gene's germline CDR1 is SGHTA and CDR2 FQGNSA. For the CDR3, the DNA is TGTGCCAGCAGCGGGGACAGGGGAGGAAATCAGCCCCAGCATTTT. This translates into CASSGDRGGNQPQHF. Combining the CDR3 with reference TRBV7-2 and TRBJ1-5 gives the whole variable domain GAGVSQSPSNKVTEKGKDVELRCDPISGHTALYWYRQSLGQGLEFLIYFQGNSAPDKSGLPSDRFSAERTGGSVSTLTIQRTQQEDSAVYLCASSGDRGGNQPQHFGDGTRLSIL.

This clonotype turned up a few times. The rearrangement uses TRBV30 and TRBJ1-6, with 7 bases lining up with TRBD1. The germline CDR1 and CDR2 sequences are GTSNPN and SVGIG (reference sequence). The V and J ends lost 4 bases and 3 bases, in that order; junction bases with no gene match: 0. This CDR3 spans 13 amino acids. The CDR3 is CAWTGGYNSPLHF. The DNA for the CDR3 is TGTGCCTGGACAGGGGGCTATAATTCACCCCTCCACTTT.

The gene calls are TRBV25-1 and TRBJ1-1, with D maybe TRBD1 (5 bases). The V end was cut by 4 bases, the J end by 4 bases, with 13 bases between. The germline V gene encodes CDR1 MGHDK and CDR2 SYGVNS. The CDR3 is made up of 14 amino acids. The CDR3 DNA reads TGTGCCAGCAGTGCCTGGGGCGGCTTCACTGAAGCTTTCTTT. The encoded protein is CASSAWGGFTEAFF.

The chain is built from TRBV19 and TRBJ2-7, with 7 bases that match TRBD2. This CDR3 has 18 amino acids. Germline CDR1 reads LNHDA; CDR2 reads SQIVND (reference sequence). V dropped 2 bases and J dropped 1; count of bases not matched to a gene: 14. The CDR3 spells CASSIRYHGGSRSYEQYF. The CDR3 DNA sequence: TGTGCCAGTAGTATAAGATATCATGGCGGGAGTCGTTCCTACGAGCAGTACTTC.

This clonotype has a handful of counts. CDR3: CASSFGRGTGNEQFF. The CDR3 DNA reads TGCGCCAGCAGCTTCGGCAGGGGGACTGGAAATGAGCAGTTCTTC. The rearrangement links TRBV5-1 to TRBJ2-1; TRBD1 might be the D (7 bases). CDR3 length: 15 amino acids. CDR1 SGHRS and CDR2 YFSETQ come from the germline V gene. V gave up 2 bases and J gave up 7 bases, with 16 bases separating them.

V usage is TRBV7-2 and J usage is TRBJ2-1; TRBD2 matches 7 bases. Germline loops: CDR1 SGHTA, CDR2 FQGNSA. The junction had 9 bases not matched to a gene; V was cut back by 5 bases and J by 8 bases. This CDR3 spans 14 amino acids. The CDR3 loop reads CASSRGVKVHEQFF. As DNA, the CDR3 is TGTGCCAGCAGCCGGGGGGTCAAGGTCCATGAGCAGTTCTTC.

This clonotype was detected ten times or more. The V call is TRBV5-4, the J call TRBJ2-2; D gene uncertain. Trimming removed 4 bases from V and 2 bases from J, with 9 bases in between. This CDR3 contains 14 residues. In germline, CDR1 is SGHNT, CDR2 YYREEE (reference sequence). The CDR3 DNA reads TGTGCCAGCAGCCCCATCTTTAACACCGGGGAGCTGTTTTTT. As protein: CASSPIFNTGELFF.

The chain joins TRBV12-3 or TRBV12-4 to TRBJ1-5, with D unclear. Deletions cut 5 bases from V and 0 bases from J, with 5 bases between. CDR3 size: 13 residues. Written as DNA, the CDR3 is TGTGCCAGCAGTCGCAATAGCAATCAGCCCCAGCATTTT. Its translation is CASSRNSNQPQHF.

This clonotype was seen a handful of times. The genes are TRBV5-1 and TRBJ2-2, with D possibly TRBD1 on 5 matching bases. The CDR3 consists of 16 residues. Per the germline V gene, CDR1 is SGHRS and CDR2 is YFSETQ. The V end was cut by 1 base, the J end by 3 bases, with 13 bases between. The CDR3 loop reads CASSLMAGYDTGELFF. The DNA for the CDR3 is TGCGCCAGCAGCTTGATGGCAGGGTACGACACCGGGGAGCTGTTTTTT.

There are many counts of this clonotype. The V call is TRBV18, the J call TRBJ1-2; no definite D call. This CDR3 is 14 amino acids long. V lost 3 bases and J 2 bases, leaving 10 bases between the germline ends. Germline V gene sequence: CDR1 KGHSH, CDR2 LQKENI. The CDR3 spells CASSPLRENYGYTF. In DNA, the CDR3 is TGTGCCAGCTCACCCCTCCGGGAGAACTATGGCTACACCTTC.

The rearrangement joins TRBV20-1 to TRBJ1-5; no clear D. The CDR3 runs to 13 residues. The germline V gene has CDR1 DFQATT and CDR2 SNEGSKA (reference sequence). Between the trimmed V and J ends, which lost 5 bases and 0 bases, there was a span of 8 bases. DNA of the CDR3: TGCAGTGCTTCGATAGATAGCAATCAGCCCCAGCATTTT. Protein sequence: CSASIDSNQPQHF.

For this clonotype: This sequence may be a read error, since a much larger clone differs from it by one base. This chain joins TRBV12-3 or TRBV12-4 and TRBJ2-7, with D uncertain. V was shortened by 6 bases and J by 7 bases, with 13 bases between the two germline ends. This CDR3 has 12 residues. The DNA of the CDR3 is TGTGCCAGCAGGGCGCCTGTGAGAGAGCAGTACTTC. The encoded protein is CASRAPVREQYF.